A selection of T cell receptor beta chains follows, all from one sample in a study of T cell changes during pregnancy in multiple sclerosis. The repertoire was sequenced with immunoSEQ multiplex PCR; TCRdb's copy has only in-frame clones and lacks some. The profile shows approximately 52,000 clones, approximately 92% of them singletons. The specimen comprised CD4+ T cells from peripheral blood mononuclear cells, sampled in the third trimester of pregnancy. All receptors come from a female donor with multiple sclerosis, enrolled in a pregnancy study. Each CDR3 is given with its conserved first and last residue. Each record gives: D gene, J gene, clone size, V gene, CDR3 protein, CDR3 DNA. The D gene is left open where the match is weak. Where a row states a size, it is once, few, many or the class of an expanded clone; other rows omit it.

D gene: TRBD2; J gene: TRBJ2-7; clone size: once; V gene: TRBV28; CDR3 protein: CASRPSTSGAYEQYF; CDR3 DNA: TGTGCCAGCAGGCCCTCGACTAGCGGGGCCTACGAGCAGTACTTC
D gene: NA; J gene: TRBJ2-1; clone size: NA; V gene: TRBV7-3; CDR3 protein: CASSPIGGDHRYNEQFF; CDR3 DNA: TGTGCCAGCAGCCCAATTGGCGGGGACCACCGATACAATGAGCAGTTCTTC
D gene: NA; J gene: TRBJ1-3; clone size: NA; V gene: TRBV5-1; CDR3 protein: CASSSRDRRSGNTIYF; CDR3 DNA: TGCGCCAGCAGCTCGCGGGACCGCCGATCTGGAAACACCATATATTTT
D gene: TRBD2; J gene: TRBJ2-2; clone size: NA; V gene: TRBV5-1; CDR3 protein: CASSLAGGPNTGELFF; CDR3 DNA: TGCGCCAGCAGCTTGGCGGGGGGGCCTAACACCGGGGAGCTGTTTTTT
D gene: NA; J gene: TRBJ1-2; clone size: NA; V gene: TRBV11-2; CDR3 protein: CASSPHTNYGYTF; CDR3 DNA: TGTGCCAGCAGCCCACACACTAACTATGGCTACACCTTC
D gene: NA; J gene: TRBJ1-2; clone size: NA; V gene: TRBV18; CDR3 protein: CASSPSTGRSGYTF; CDR3 DNA: TGTGCCAGCTCTCCTTCCACAGGGCGTAGTGGCTACACCTTC
D gene: TRBD1; J gene: TRBJ2-2; clone size: NA; V gene: TRBV6-1; CDR3 protein: CASSDPPGQGANTGELFF; CDR3 DNA: TGTGCCAGCAGTGATCCACCGGGACAGGGGGCCAACACCGGGGAGCTGTTTTTT
D gene: NA; J gene: TRBJ1-5; clone size: NA; V gene: TRBV30; CDR3 protein: CAWRGGGLSNQPQHF; CDR3 DNA: TGTGCCTGGAGGGGGGGAGGGCTTAGCAATCAGCCCCAGCATTTT
D gene: NA; J gene: TRBJ1-5; clone size: NA; V gene: TRBV27; CDR3 protein: CASSLFAQFNQPQHF; CDR3 DNA: TGTGCCAGCAGTTTATTCGCCCAGTTTAATCAGCCCCAGCATTTT
D gene: TRBD2; J gene: TRBJ2-1; clone size: NA; V gene: TRBV6-5; CDR3 protein: CASSRAGGPHNEQFF; CDR3 DNA: TGTGCCAGCAGCAGGGCGGGAGGGCCCCACAATGAGCAGTTCTTC
D gene: TRBD2; J gene: TRBJ2-7; clone size: NA; V gene: TRBV30; CDR3 protein: CAWESSGRPSYEQYF; CDR3 DNA: TGTGCCTGGGAATCAAGCGGGAGGCCCTCCTACGAGCAGTACTTC
D gene: NA; J gene: TRBJ2-2; clone size: NA; V gene: TRBV19; CDR3 protein: CASNWAATGELFF; CDR3 DNA: TGTGCCAGTAACTGGGCAGCCACCGGGGAGCTGTTTTTT
D gene: NA; J gene: TRBJ1-3; clone size: NA; V gene: TRBV5-4; CDR3 protein: CASSGTGSGNTIYF; CDR3 DNA: TGTGCCAGCAGCGGAACAGGCTCTGGAAACACCATATATTTT
D gene: TRBD1; J gene: TRBJ1-5; clone size: NA; V gene: TRBV19; CDR3 protein: CASTFTGGGNQPQHF; CDR3 DNA: TGTGCCAGTACTTTTACAGGGGGGGGCAATCAGCCCCAGCATTTT
D gene: TRBD2; J gene: TRBJ2-7; clone size: NA; V gene: TRBV5-1; CDR3 protein: CASSQPGLAGGDWRYEQYF; CDR3 DNA: TGCGCCAGCAGCCAACCGGGACTAGCGGGAGGGGATTGGCGTTACGAGCAGTACTTC